What follows describes a single T cell receptor (beta chain). This sample stems from a study of low-dose radiotherapy and immunotherapy resistance in tumors. Background on the study: Starting cycle 1 day 1, oral aspirin 300 mg was given daily for four cycles.

Time point reported: before trial treatment. V was trimmed by 2 bases and J by 10 bases, leaving 10 bases between them. CDR1 and CDR2 (germline): GTSNPN, SVGIG (reference sequence). The CDR3 extends over 11 amino acids. TRAV and TRBV primers primed cDNA for both TCRalpha and TCRbeta. The PCR that amplified TCRs ran for approximately 18 cycles, relying on a constant-region primer and a V-primer adapter. The isolated mRNA underwent amplification through in vitro transcription. TCRdb fed the reads into MiXCR, producing one record per CDR3 protein. The sample contains 100,000 or so distinct CDR3 sequences, roughly a tenth of which appear only once.

The TCR comes from a male donor with prostate cancer. The V gene is TRBV30, the J gene TRBJ2-3, with D perhaps TRBD2 (6 bases). The source material was PBMCs, sampled before treatment. The CDR3: CAWSLVAAQYF. The DNA for the CDR3 is TGTGCCTGGAGTTTAGTAGCGGCGCAGTATTTT.